Here is one T cell receptor (beta chain) with its context. Enrollment shut out patients with autoimmune disease history or systemic immunosuppression. This sample was included in a study of OX40 agonist ivuxolimab in advanced cancers. At the level of the study: Ivuxolimab, which patients received intravenously every 2 weeks, was dosed at 0.01 to 10 mg/kg. A male proportion of 70% to 90% was recorded, with mean age around 55 years and range roughly 20 to 90. Three patients, one with hepatocellular carcinoma and two with cutaneous melanoma, achieved partial responses.

Sequenced by immunoSEQ multiplex PCR; TCRdb stores in-frame clones only, minus some. The data show around 62,000 clones, with about 79% seen just once and roughly 2.4% held by the top ten. This CDR3 is built from 15 residues. Germline CDR1 and CDR2: SEHNR and FQNEAQ (reference sequence). V lost 5 bases to trimming and J lost 1 base, with 12 bases between them. The clonotype originates from an adult with an advanced solid tumor such as melanoma, head and neck, liver or kidney cancer. Sequenced material: CD4+ or CD8+ T cells sorted from blood, taken in a trial of the OX40 agonist ivuxolimab. The chain combines TRBV7-9 with TRBJ1-3; a weak D match, TRBD1 (6 bases). CDR3 sequence (DNA): TGTGCCAGCAGCCCTGAGGGGGTGTCTGGAAACACCATATATTTT. Translation: CASSPEGVSGNTIYF.